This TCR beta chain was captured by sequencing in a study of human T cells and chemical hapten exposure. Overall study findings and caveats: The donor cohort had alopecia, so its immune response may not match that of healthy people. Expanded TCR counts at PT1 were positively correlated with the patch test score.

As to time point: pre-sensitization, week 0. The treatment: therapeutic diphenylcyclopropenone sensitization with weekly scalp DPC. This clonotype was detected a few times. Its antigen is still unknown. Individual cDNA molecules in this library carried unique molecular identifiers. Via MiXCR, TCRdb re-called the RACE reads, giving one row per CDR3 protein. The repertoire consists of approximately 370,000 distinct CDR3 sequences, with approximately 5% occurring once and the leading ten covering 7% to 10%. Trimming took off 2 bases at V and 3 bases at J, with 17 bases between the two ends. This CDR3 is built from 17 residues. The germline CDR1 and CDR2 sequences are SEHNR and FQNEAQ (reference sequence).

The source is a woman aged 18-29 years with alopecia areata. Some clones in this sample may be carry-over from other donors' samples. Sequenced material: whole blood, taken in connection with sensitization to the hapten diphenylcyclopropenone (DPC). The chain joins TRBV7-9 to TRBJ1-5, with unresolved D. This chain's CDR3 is CASSLSLGTGDNQPQHF. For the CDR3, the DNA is TGTGCCAGCAGCTTAAGCCTGGGAACTGGCGACAATCAGCCCCAGCATTTT. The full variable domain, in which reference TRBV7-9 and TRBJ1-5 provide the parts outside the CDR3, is DTGVSQNPRHKITKRGQNVTFRCDPISEHNRLYWYRQTLGQGPEFLTYFQNEAQLEKSRLLSDRFSAERPKGSFSTLEIQRTEQGDSAMYLCASSLSLGTGDNQPQHFGDGTRLSIL.